This T cell receptor (beta chain) was sequenced in a study of blood T cell repertoires in COVID-19. Turning to the study itself: The study drew acute and convalescent COVID-19 samples from the United States, Italy and Spain. From T cells, B-cell-depleted T cells, or PBMCs came the material, which was cDNA or gDNA.

Original data processing: How many nucleated cells were present was estimated from reference gene primer amplification. Clones were read by immunoSEQ multiplex PCR, and TCRdb kept only the in-frame ones, dropping some. The D gene and trimming were derived from the DNA, and the V and J assignments and clone size from that table. The sample contains tens of thousands of clones, about 86% of which appear only once. Germline CDR1 is LGHDT and CDR2 is YNNKEL (reference sequence). CDR3 size: 16 residues. Unmatched junction bases numbered 12, after V lost 4 bases and J lost 6 bases. This clone was detected many times.

This receptor was obtained from a human donor in a cohort sampled during active COVID-19. Specimen: peripheral blood. V gene TRBV3-1 (or the pseudogene TRBV3-2) combines with J gene TRBJ1-2; 9 positions agree with TRBD1. CDR3 loop: CASSPRVGTGRDGYTF. DNA for the CDR3: TGTGCCAGCAGCCCCCGTGTGGGGACAGGGAGGGATGGCTACACCTTC.